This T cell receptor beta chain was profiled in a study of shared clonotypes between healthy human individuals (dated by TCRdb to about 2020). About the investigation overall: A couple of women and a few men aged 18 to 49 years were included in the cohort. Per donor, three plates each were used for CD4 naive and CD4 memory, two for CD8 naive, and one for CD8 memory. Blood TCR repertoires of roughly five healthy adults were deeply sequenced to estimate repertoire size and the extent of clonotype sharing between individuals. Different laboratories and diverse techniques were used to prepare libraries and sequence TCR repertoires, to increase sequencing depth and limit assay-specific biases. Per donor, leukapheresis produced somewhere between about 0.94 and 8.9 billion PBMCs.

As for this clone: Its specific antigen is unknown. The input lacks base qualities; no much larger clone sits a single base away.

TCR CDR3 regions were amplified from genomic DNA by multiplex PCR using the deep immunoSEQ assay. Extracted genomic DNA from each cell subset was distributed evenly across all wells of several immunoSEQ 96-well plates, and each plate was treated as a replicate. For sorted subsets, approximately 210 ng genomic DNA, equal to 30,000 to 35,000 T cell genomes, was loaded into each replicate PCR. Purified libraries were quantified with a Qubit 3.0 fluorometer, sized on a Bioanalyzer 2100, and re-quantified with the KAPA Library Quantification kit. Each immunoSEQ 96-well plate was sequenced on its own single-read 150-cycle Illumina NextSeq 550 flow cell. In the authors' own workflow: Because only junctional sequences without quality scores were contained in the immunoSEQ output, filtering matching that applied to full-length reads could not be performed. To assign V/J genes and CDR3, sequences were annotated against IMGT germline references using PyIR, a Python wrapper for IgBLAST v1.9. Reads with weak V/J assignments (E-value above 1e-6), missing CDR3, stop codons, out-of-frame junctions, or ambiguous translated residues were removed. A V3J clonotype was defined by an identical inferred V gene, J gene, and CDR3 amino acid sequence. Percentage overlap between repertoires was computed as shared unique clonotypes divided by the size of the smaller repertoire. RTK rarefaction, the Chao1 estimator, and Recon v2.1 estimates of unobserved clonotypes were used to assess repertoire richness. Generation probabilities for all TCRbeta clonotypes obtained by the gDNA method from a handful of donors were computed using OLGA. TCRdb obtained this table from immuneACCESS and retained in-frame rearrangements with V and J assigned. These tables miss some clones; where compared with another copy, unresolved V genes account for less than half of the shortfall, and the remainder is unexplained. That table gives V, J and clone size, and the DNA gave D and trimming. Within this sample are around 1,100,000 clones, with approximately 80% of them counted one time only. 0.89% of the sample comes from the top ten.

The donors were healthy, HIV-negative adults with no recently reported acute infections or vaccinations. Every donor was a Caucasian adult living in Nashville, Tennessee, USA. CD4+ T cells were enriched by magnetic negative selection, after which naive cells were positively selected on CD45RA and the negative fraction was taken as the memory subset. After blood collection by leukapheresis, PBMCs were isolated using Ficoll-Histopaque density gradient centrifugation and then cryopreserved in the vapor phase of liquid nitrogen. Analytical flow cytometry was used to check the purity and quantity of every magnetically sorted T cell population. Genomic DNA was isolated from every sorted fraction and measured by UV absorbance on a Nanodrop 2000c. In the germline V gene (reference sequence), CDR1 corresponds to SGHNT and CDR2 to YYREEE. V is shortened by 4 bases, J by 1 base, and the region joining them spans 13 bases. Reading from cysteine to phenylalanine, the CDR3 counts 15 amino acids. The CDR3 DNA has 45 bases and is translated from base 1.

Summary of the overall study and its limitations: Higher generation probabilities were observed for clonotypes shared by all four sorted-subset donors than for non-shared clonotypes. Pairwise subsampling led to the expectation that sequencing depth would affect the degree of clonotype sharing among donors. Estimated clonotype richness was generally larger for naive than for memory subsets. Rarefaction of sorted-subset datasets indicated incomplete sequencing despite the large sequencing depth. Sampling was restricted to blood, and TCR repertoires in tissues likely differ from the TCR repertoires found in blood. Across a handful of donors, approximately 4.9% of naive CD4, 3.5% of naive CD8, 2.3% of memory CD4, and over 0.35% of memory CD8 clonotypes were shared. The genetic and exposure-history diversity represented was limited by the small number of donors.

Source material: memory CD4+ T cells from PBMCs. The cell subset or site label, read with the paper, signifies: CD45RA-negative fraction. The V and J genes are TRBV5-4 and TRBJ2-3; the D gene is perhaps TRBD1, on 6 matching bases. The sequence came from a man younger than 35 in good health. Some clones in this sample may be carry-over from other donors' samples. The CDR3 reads CASSRGGSGTDTQYF. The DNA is TGTGCCAGCAGCCGAGGGGGATCGGGCACAGATACGCAGTATTTT.